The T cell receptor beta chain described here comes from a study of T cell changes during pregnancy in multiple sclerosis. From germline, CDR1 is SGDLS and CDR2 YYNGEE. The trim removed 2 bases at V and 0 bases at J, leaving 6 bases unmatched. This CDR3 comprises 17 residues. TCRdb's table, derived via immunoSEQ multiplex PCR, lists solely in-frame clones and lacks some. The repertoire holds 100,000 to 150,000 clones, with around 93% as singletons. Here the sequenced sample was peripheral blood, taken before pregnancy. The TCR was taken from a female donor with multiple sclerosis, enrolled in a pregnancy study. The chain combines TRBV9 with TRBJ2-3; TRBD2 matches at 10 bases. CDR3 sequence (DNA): TGTGCCAGCAGCGTTCTAGCGGGAGCCCCTAGCACAGATACGCAGTATTTT. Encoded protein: CASSVLAGAPSTDTQYF.